The present T cell receptor beta chain was sequenced within a study of cytomegalovirus exposure and HLA in healthy donors. Notes on the study in general: The authors confirmed in vitro that a few CMV-associated chains were specific for CMV antigens. That first-cohort TCR clusters tended to co-occur in the 90 to 150 validation repertoires was found in a later analysis. Whilst most TCR sequences proved rare, a subset of public TCRs occurred across many donors. Overall, roughly 150 TCR beta chains were annotated as cytomegalovirus-associated.

The CDR3 covers 12 residues. CDR1 and CDR2 (germline): LNHDA, SQIVND (reference sequence). Trimming took 6 bases from V and 1 from J, leaving 6 bases between them. Assay: immunoSEQ multiplex PCR; the TCRdb copy retains only in-frame clones and omits some. Of roughly 330,000 clones in the sample, around 87% were seen once. Comment on this clone: Its matching antigen is unknown. Other DNA sequences within the sample encode an identical CDR3.

This TCR was recovered from a woman aged 25 to 45 in good health and CMV-seropositive. J is TRBJ1-1 and V is TRBV19; no definite D call. Sequences were obtained from PBMCs. The CDR3 loop reads CASSLGNTEAFF. For the CDR3, the DNA is TGTGCCAGTAGCCTAGGGAACACTGAAGCTTTCTTT.